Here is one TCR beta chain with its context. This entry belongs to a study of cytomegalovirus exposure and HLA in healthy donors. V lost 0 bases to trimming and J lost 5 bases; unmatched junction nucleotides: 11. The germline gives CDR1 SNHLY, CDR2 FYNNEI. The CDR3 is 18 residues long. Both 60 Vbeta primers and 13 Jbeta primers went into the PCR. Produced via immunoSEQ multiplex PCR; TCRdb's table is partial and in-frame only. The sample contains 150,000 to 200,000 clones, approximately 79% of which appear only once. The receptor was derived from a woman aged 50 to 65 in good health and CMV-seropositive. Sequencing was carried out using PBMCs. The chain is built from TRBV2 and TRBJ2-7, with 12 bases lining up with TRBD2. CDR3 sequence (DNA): TGTGCCAGCAGTGAAGCATCACCCCAACTAGCGGGGGGCGACGAGCAGTACTTC. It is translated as CASSEASPQLAGGDEQYF.